The clone carrying this T cell receptor (beta chain) was seen a handful of times. Antigen: not known. The data were obtained in a study of cytotoxic CD8 clonotypes in ibrutinib-treated CLL. Clones were read by immunoSEQ multiplex PCR, and TCRdb kept only the in-frame ones, dropping some. The table shows approximately 340,000 clones, with under 70% occurring only once. Study-wide points: Whereas clonality rose at ibrutinib response, it declined toward baseline at progression.

The length of the CDR3 is 15 residues. Between the trimmed V and J ends, which lost 3 bases and 4 bases, there was a span of 15 bases. The germline CDR1 and CDR2 sequences are MNHEY and SMNVEV (reference sequence). Specimen: PBMCs, collected after 36 months of ibrutinib treatment. The gene calls are TRBV27 and TRBJ1-2; possible D gene TRBD1, 5 bases. The TCR was taken from a human donor with chronic lymphocytic leukemia. In nucleotides, the CDR3 is TGTGCCAGCAGTTTTATCGGGGGATTCGGCTATGGCTACACCTTC. It translates to CASSFIGGFGYGYTF.